One TCR beta chain is described in this entry. What it recognizes is unknown. This same CDR3 is encoded by further DNA sequences in the sample. Researchers ran the PCR with 60 Vbeta and 13 Jbeta primers. Produced via immunoSEQ multiplex PCR; TCRdb's table is partial and in-frame only. Of roughly 140,000 clones in the sample, roughly 80% were seen once. This sample is part of a study of cytomegalovirus exposure and HLA in healthy donors. General study results and limits: CMV serostatus was the only immune exposure information that was available. As confirmed in vitro, three CMV-associated chains were specific for CMV antigens. Later on, a genetic analysis was performed. It linked a missense variant in DCLRE1C with V- and J-gene trimming of TCR beta. V segments that were indistinguishable, TRBV6-2 and TRBV6-3 among them, were omitted from analysis.

The V end lost 0 bases, the J end lost 3 bases, and 6 bases lay between the germline ends. Germline V lookup: CDR1 SGDLS, CDR2 YYNGEE. This CDR3 comprises 13 residues. The rearrangement links TRBV9 to TRBJ1-1; TRBD1 might be the D (5 bases). Material for sequencing was PBMCs. The sequence was collected from a male donor in good health and CMV-seronegative. This CDR3 reads CASSVVGDTEAFF. The CDR3 nucleotides are TGTGCCAGCAGCGTAGTAGGGGACACTGAAGCTTTCTTT.